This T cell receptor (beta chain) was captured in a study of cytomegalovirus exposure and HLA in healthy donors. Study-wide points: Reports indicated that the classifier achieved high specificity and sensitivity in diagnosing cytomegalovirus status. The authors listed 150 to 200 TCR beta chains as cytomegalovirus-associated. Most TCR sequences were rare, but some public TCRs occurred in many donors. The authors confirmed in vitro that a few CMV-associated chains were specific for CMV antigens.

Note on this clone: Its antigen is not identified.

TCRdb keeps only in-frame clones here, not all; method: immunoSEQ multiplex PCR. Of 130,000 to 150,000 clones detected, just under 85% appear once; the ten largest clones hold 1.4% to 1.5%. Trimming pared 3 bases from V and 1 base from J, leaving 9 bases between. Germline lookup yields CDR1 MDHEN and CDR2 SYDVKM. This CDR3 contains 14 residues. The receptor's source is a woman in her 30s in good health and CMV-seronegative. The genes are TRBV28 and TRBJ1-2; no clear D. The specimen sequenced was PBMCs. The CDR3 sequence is CASSLRQLNYGYTF. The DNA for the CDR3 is TGTGCCAGCAGTTTGAGGCAACTTAACTATGGCTACACCTTC.